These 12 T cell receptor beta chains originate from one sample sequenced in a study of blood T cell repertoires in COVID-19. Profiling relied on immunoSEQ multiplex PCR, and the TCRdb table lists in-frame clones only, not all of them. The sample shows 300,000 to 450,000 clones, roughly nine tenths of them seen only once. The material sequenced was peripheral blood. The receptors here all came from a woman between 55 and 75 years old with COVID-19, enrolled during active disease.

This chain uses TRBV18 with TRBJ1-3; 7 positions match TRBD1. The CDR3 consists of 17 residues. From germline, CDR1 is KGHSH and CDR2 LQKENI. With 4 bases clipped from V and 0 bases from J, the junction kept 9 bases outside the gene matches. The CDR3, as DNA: TGTGCCAGCTCACTACAAAGGACAGGATCCTCTGGAAACACCATATATTTT. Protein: CASSLQRTGSSGNTIYF. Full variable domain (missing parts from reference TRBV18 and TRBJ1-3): NAGVMQNPRHLVRRRGQEARLRCSPMKGHSHVYWYRQLPEEGLKFMVYLQKENIIDESGMPKERFSAEFPKEGPSILRIQQVVRGDSAAYFCASSLQRTGSSGNTIYFGEGSWLTVV.

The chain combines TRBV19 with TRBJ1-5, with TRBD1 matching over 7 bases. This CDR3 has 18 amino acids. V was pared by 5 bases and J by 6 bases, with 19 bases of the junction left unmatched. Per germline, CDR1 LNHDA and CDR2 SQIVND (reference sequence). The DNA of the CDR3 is TGTGCCAGTAGTCCCGGAAGAGCACGACAGGGAGCAGGTCAGCCCCAGCATTTT. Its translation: CASSPGRARQGAGQPQHF.

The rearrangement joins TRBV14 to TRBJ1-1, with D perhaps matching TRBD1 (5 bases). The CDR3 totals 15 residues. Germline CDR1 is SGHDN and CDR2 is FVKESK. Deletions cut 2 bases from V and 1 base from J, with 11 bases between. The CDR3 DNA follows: TGTGCCAGCAGCCAACCTCCGGGGGGGAACACTGAAGCTTTCTTT. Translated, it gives CASSQPPGGNTEAFF. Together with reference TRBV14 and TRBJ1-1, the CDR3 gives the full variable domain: EAGVTQFPSHSVIEKGQTVTLRCDPISGHDNLYWYRRVMGKEIKFLLHFVKESKQDESGMPNNRFLAERTGGTYSTLKVQPAELEDSGVYFCASSQPPGGNTEAFFGQGTRLTVV.

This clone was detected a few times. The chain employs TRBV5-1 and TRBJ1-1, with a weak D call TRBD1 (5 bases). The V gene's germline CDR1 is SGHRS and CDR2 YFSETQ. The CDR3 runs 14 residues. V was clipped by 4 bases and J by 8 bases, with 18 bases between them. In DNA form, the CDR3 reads TGCGCCAGCAGCAGGACAAGCCTTTTGGACGAAGCTTTCTTT. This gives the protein CASSRTSLLDEAFF.

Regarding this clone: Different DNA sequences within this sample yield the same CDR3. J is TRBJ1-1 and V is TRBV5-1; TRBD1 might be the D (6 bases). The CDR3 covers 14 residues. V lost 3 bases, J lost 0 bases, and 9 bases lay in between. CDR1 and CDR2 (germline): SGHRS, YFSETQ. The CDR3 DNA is TGCGCCAGCAGCTCTACAGGGATGAACACTGAAGCTTTCTTT. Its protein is CASSSTGMNTEAFF.

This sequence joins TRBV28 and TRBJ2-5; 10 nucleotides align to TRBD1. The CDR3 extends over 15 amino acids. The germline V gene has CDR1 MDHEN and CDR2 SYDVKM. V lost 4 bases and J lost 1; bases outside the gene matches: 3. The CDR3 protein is CASSSRTGGQETQYF. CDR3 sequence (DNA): TGTGCCAGCAGTTCCCGGACAGGGGGCCAAGAGACCCAGTACTTC.

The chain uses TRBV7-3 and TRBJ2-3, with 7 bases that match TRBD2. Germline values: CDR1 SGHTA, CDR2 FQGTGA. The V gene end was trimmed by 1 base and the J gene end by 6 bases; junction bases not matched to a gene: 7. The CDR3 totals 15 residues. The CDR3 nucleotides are TGTGCCAGCAGCTTAAGTGGGACTATTTTGGATACGCAGTATTTT. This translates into CASSLSGTILDTQYF. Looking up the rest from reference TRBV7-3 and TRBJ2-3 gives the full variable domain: GAGVSQTPSNKVTEKGKYVELRCDPISGHTALYWYRQSLGQGPEFLIYFQGTGAADDSGLPNDRFFAVRPEGSVSTLKIQRTERGDSAVYLCASSLSGTILDTQYFGPGTRLTVL.

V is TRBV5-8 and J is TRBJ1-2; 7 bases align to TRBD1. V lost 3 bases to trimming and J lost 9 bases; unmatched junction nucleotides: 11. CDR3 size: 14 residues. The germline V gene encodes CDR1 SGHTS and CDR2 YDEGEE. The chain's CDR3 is CASSSTGRIVRYTF. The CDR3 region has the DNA TGTGCCAGCAGCTCGACAGGGAGGATCGTCCGCTACACCTTC.

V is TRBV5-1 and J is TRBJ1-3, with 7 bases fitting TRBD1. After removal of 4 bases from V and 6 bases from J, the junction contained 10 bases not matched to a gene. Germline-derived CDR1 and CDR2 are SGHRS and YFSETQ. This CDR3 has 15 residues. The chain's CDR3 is CASSPRPGGTNTIYF. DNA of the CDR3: TGCGCCAGCAGCCCACGCCCAGGGGGTACAAACACCATATATTTT.

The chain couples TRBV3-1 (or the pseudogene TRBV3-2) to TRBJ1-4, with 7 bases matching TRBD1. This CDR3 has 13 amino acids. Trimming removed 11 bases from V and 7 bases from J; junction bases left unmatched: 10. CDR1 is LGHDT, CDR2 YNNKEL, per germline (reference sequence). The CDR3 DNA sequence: TGTGCCTCTAGAAACAGGGGCCGTGAAAAACTGTTTTTT. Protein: CASRNRGREKLFF.

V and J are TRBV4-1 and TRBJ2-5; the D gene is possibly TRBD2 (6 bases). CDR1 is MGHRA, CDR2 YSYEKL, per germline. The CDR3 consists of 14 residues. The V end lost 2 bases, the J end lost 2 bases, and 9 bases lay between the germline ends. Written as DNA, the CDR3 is TGCGCCAGCAGCCAACTGGGGGGACAAGAGACCCAGTACTTC. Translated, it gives CASSQLGGQETQYF.

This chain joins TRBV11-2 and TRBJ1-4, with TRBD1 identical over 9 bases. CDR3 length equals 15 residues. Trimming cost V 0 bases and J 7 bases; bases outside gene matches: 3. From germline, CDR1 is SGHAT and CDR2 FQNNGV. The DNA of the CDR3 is TGTGCCAGCAGCTTAGATAACAGGGGGCCTGAAAAACTGTTTTTT. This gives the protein CASSLDNRGPEKLFF.